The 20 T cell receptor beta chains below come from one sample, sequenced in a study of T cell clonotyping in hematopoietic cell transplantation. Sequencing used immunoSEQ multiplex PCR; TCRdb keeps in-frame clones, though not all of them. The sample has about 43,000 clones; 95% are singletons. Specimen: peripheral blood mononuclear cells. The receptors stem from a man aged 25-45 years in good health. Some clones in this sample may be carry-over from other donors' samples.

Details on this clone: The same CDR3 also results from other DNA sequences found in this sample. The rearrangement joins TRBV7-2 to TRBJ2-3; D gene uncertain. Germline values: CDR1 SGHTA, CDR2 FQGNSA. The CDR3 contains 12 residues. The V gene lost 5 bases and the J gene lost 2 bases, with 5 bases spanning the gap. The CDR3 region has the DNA TGTGCCAGCAGCCTCGACACAGATACGCAGTATTTT. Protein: CASSLDTDTQYF. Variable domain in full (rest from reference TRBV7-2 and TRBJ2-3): GAGVSQSPSNKVTEKGKDVELRCDPISGHTALYWYRQSLGQGLEFLIYFQGNSAPDKSGLPSDRFSAERTGGSVSTLTIQRTQQEDSAVYLCASSLDTDTQYFGPGTRLTVL.

CDR3 sequence: CASSWGADEQFF. CDR3 DNA: TGCGCCAGCAGCTGGGGGGCTGATGAGCAGTTCTTC. This chain links TRBV5-1 with TRBJ2-1, with D tentatively TRBD1 or TRBD2 (6 bases each). This CDR3 has 12 residues. V lost 3 bases and J lost 8, with 9 bases in between. Germline V CDR1 and CDR2: SGHRS, YFSETQ.

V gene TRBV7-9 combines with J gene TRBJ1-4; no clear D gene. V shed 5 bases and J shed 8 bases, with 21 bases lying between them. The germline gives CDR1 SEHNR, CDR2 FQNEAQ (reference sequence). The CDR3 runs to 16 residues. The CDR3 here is CASSLSYGVEEEKLFF. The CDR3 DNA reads TGTGCCAGCAGCCTATCCTACGGAGTGGAGGAGGAAAAACTGTTTTTT.

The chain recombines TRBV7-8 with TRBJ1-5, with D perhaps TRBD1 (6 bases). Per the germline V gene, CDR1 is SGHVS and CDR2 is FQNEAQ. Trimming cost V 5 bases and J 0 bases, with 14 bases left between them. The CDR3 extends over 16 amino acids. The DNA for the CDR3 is TGTGCCAGCAGCCCGGACAGCACCCCTAGCAATCAGCCCCAGCATTTT. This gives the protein CASSPDSTPSNQPQHF.

This CDR3 is CASSRQGVNQPQHF. DNA for the CDR3: TGTGCCAGCAGCAGGCAGGGGGTCAATCAGCCCCAGCATTTT. This chain links TRBV6-5 with TRBJ1-5, with 7 bases fitting TRBD1. CDR1 and CDR2 from the germline V gene are MNHEY and SVGAGI. CDR3 length: 14 amino acids. The V and J ends lost 6 bases and 3 bases, in that order; junction bases with no gene match: 5.

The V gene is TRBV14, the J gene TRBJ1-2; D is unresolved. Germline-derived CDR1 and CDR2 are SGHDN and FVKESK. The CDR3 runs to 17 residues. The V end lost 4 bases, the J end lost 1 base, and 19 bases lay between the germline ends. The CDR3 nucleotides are TGTGCCAGCAGCCGCTCGGGTGGGTCTACTCTTAACTATGGCTACACCTTC. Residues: CASSRSGGSTLNYGYTF. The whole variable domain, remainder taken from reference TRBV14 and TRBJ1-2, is EAGVTQFPSHSVIEKGQTVTLRCDPISGHDNLYWYRRVMGKEIKFLLHFVKESKQDESGMPNNRFLAERTGGTYSTLKVQPAELEDSGVYFCASSRSGGSTLNYGYTFGSGTRLTVV.

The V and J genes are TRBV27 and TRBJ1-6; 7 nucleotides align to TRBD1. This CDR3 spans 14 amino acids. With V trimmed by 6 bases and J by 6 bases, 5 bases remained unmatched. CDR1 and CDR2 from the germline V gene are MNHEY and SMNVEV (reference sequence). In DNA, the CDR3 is TGTGCCAGCAGGGACAGGCTTCCTAATTCACCCCTCCACTTT. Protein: CASRDRLPNSPLHF.

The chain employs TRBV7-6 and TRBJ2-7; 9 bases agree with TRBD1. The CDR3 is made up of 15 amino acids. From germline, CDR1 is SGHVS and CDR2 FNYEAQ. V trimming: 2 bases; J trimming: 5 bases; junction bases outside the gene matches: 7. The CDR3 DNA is TGTGCCAGCAGCTTATCGGGACAGGGTATCCACGAGCAGTACTTC. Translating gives CASSLSGQGIHEQYF.

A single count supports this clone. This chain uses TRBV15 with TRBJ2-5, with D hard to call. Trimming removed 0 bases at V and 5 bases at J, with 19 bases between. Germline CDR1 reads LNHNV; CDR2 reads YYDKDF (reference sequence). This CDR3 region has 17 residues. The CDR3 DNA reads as TGTGCCACCAGCAGAGATTACCCATACCCGTCTGGGGAGACCCAGTACTTC. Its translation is CATSRDYPYPSGETQYF.

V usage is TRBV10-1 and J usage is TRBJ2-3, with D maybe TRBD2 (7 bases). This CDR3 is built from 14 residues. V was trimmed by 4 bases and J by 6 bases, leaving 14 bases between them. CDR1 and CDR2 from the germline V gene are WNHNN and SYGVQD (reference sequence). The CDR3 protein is CASSVGGGLDTQYF. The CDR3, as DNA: TGCGCCAGCAGTGTAGGGGGGGGCCTGGATACGCAGTATTTT.

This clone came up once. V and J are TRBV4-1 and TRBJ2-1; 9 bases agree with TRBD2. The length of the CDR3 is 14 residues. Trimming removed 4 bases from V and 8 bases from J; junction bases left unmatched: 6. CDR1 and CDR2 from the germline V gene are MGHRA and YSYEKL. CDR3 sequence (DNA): TGCGCCAGCAGCCGGTTAGCGGGAGCGGATGAGCAGTTCTTC. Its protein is CASSRLAGADEQFF.

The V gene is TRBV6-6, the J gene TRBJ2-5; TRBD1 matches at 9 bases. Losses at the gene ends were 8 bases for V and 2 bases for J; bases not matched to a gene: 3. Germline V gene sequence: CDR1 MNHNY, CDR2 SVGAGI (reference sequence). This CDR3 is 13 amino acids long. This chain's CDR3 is CASSDRGQETQYF. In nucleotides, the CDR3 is TGTGCCAGCTCCGACAGGGGGCAAGAGACCCAGTACTTC.

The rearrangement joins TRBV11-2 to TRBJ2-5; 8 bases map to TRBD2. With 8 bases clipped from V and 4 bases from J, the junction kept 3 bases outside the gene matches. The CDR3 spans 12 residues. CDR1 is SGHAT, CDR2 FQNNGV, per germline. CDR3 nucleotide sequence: TGTGCCAGCGGGCTAGCGGGAGAGACCCAGTACTTC. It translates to CASGLAGETQYF.

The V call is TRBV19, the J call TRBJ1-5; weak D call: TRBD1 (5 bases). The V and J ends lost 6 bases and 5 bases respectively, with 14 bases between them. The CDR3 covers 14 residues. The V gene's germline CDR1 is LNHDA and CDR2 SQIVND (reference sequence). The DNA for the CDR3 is TGTGCCAGTAGAGGACTGAGGGGCGATCAGCCCCAGCATTTT. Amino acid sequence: CASRGLRGDQPQHF.

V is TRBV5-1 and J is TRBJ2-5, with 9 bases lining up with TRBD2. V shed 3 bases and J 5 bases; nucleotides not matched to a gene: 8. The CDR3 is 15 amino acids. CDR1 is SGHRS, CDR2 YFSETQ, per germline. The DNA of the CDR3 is TGCGCCAGCAGCTACAGCGGGGGGCCTGGGGAGACCCAGTACTTC. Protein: CASSYSGGPGETQYF. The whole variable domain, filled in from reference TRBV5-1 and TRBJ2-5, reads KAGVTQTPRYLIKTRGQQVTLSCSPISGHRSVSWYQQTPGQGLQFLFEYFSETQRNKGNFPGRFSGRQFSNSRSEMNVSTLELGDSALYLCASSYSGGPGETQYFGPGTRLLVL.

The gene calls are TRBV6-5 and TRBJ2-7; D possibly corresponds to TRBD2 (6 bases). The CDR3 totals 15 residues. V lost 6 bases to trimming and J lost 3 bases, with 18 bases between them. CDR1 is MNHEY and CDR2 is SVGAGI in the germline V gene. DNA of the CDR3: TGTGCCAGCAGGGGCGTAGCGGAGTCCCTCTACGAGCAGTACTTC. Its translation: CASRGVAESLYEQYF.

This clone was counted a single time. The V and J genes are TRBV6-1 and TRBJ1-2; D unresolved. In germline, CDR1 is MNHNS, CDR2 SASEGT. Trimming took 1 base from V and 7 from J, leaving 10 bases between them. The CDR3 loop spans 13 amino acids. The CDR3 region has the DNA TGTGCCAGCAGTGAAGACCGATTTGTTGGCTACACCTTC. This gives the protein CASSEDRFVGYTF.

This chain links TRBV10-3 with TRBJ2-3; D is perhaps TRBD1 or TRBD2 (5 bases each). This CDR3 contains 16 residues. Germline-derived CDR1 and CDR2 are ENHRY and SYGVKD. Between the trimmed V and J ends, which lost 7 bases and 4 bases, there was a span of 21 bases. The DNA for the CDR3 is TGTGCCATCACGGACCCCGGGCAGGGAGAGGCAGATACGCAGTATTTT. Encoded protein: CAITDPGQGEADTQYF.

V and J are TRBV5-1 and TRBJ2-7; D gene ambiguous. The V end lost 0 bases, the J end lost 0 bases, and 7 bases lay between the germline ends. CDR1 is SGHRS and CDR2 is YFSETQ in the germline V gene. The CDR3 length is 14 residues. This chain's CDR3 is CASSLDITSYEQYF. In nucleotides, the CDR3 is TGCGCCAGCAGCTTGGACATCACCTCCTACGAGCAGTACTTC.

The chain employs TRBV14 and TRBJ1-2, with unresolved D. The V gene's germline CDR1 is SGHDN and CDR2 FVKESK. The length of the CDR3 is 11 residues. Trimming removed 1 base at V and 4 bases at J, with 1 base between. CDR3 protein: CASSQGYGYTF. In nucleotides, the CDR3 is TGTGCCAGCAGCCAAGGCTATGGCTACACCTTC.